What follows are 16 T cell receptor beta chains derived from one specimen sequenced in a study of blood T cells in healthy people across ages. Combining a sample-barcoded 5' primer with a J-beta primer mix, a second PCR ran for roughly 7 to 11 cycles. From the 5' RACE reads, TCRdb called clonotypes with MiXCR, one entry per CDR3 protein. This table holds about 1.6 million distinct CDR3 sequences, almost 35% found once. The specimen was blood. The origin of the receptors is a woman aged 25 to 39 in good health.

J is TRBJ2-1 and V is TRBV9; 8 positions agree with TRBD2. Per the germline V gene, CDR1 is SGDLS and CDR2 is YYNGEE. Trimming took 3 bases from V and 8 from J; bases not matched to a gene: 10. This CDR3 has 15 amino acids. The DNA of the CDR3 is TGTGCCAGCAGCGGGGGACTAGGTCCCATCCATGAGCAGTTCTTC. This codes for CASSGGLGPIHEQFF.

The rearrangement joins TRBV6-5 to TRBJ1-2; TRBD1 agrees at 7 bases. V was clipped by 6 bases and J by 8 bases; unmatched bases: 15. The germline CDR1 and CDR2 sequences are MNHEY and SVGAGI. The CDR3 totals 15 residues. The CDR3 is CASSGHLGQMEGYTF. In DNA form, the CDR3 reads TGTGCCAGCAGCGGACACCTGGGACAGATGGAAGGCTACACCTTC.

The chain joins TRBV2 to TRBJ2-1; 9 bases map to TRBD2. This CDR3 is built from 16 residues. The germline CDR1 and CDR2 sequences are SNHLY and FYNNEI. Unmatched junction bases numbered 11, after V lost 8 bases and J lost 3 bases. The CDR3: CASFPRLAAYYNEQFF. Here the CDR3 DNA reads TGTGCCAGCTTTCCGCGACTAGCGGCTTACTACAATGAGCAGTTCTTC.

In its sample, this clonotype was seen many times. This chain joins TRBV12-3 or TRBV12-4 and TRBJ2-1; 11 nucleotides line up with TRBD2. There are 16 residues in the CDR3. V lost 5 bases, J lost 2 bases, and 5 bases stayed unmatched. The CDR3 is CASSPTSGGAYNEQFF. CDR3 coding DNA: TGTGCCAGCAGTCCTACTAGCGGGGGAGCCTACAATGAGCAGTTCTTC.

This clonotype has just a few counts. The V gene is TRBV13, the J gene TRBJ1-2; possibly TRBD1 for D (5 bases). Germline V gives CDR1 PRHDT, CDR2 FYEKMQ (reference sequence). Trimming took 0 bases from V and 5 from J, leaving 16 bases between them. The CDR3 has 16 residues. CDR3 nucleotide sequence: TGTGCCAGCAGCTTAGGCCGCGTGGCAGGGCGGTATGGCTACACCTTC. Its protein is CASSLGRVAGRYGYTF.

The chain combines TRBV5-6 with TRBJ2-5; a possible D gene is TRBD1 (6 bases). This CDR3 comprises 13 residues. CDR1 is SGHDT, CDR2 YYEEEE, per germline. The V and J ends lost 1 base and 11 bases respectively, with 15 bases between them. The CDR3 DNA reads TGTGCCAGCAGCTTGCTACAGGGCGGCGGGCAGTACTTC. It translates to CASSLLQGGGQYF.

Comments on this clonotype: At one boundary the junction diverges from the germline segment, which might be a read error. V usage is TRBV5-1 and J usage is TRBJ2-5; tentatively, D is TRBD2 (6 bases). Germline loops: CDR1 SGHRS, CDR2 YFSETQ. This CDR3 comprises 15 residues. The CDR3 bases are TGCGCCAGCAGATTGGACGCCGGACTACAAGAGACCCAGTACTTC. Translation: CASRLDAGLQETQYF.

The chain joins TRBV5-6 to TRBJ2-7; unclear D gene. V lost 4 bases to trimming and J lost 2 bases, with 13 bases between them. The CDR3 is 14 amino acids. CDR1 and CDR2 from the germline V gene are SGHDT and YYEEEE. The CDR3 sequence: CASSVLHRPYEQYF. DNA of the CDR3: TGTGCCAGCAGCGTATTGCATAGACCCTACGAGCAGTACTTC.

V and J are TRBV10-3 and TRBJ2-6; D is undetermined. The V and J ends lost 6 bases and 0 bases respectively, with 9 bases between them. Germline values: CDR1 ENHRY, CDR2 SYGVKD. The CDR3 covers 15 residues. For the CDR3, the DNA is TGTGCCATCAGCGCCCTTTCCTCTGGGGCCAACGTCCTGACTTTC. Translated: CAISALSSGANVLTF.

J is TRBJ2-5 and V is TRBV20-1, with 16 bases matching TRBD2. The germline V gene has CDR1 DFQATT and CDR2 SNEGSKA (reference sequence). The V and J ends lost 3 bases and 1 base, in that order; junction bases with no gene match: 5. The CDR3 totals 17 residues. DNA of the CDR3: TGCAGTGCTAGTGGGGGGACTAGCGGGAGGGCCCAAGAGACCCAGTACTTC. Translation gives CSASGGTSGRAQETQYF.

The CDR3 sequence is CASSPTIGQLDSGWYEKLFF. The CDR3 coding sequence is TGTGCCAGCAGCCCAACCATAGGGCAGTTGGATTCGGGGTGGTATGAAAAACTGTTTTTT. The chain combines TRBV7-2 with TRBJ1-4; D unclear. The CDR3 spans 20 residues. Per germline, CDR1 SGHTA and CDR2 FQGNSA. Trimming removed 5 bases at V and 6 bases at J, with 31 bases between.

J is TRBJ2-3 and V is TRBV24-1, with D perhaps assigned TRBD1 or TRBD2 (5 bases each). The CDR3 contains 18 residues. Germline CDR1 and CDR2: KGHDR and SFDVKD. V gave up 6 bases and J gave up 0 bases, with 21 bases separating them. The DNA of the CDR3 is TGTGCCACCAGTACGACAATCTCCGGGACCACTAGCACAGATACGCAGTATTTT. This translates into CATSTTISGTTSTDTQYF.

In DNA form, the CDR3 reads TGCAGTGGGGGGATGGAGGGATCTAATGAGCAGTTCTTC. Protein product: CSGGMEGSNEQFF. The chain links TRBV20-1 to TRBJ2-1, with D possibly TRBD2 on 6 matching bases. The CDR3 sequence is 13 residues long. Trimming left V 7 bases short and J 7 bases short, with 17 bases between. CDR1 is DFQATT, CDR2 SNEGSKA, per germline (reference sequence).

The chain combines TRBV9 with TRBJ2-4, with 7 bases that match TRBD2. The DNA end is a closer match to TRBJ2-7, so the J assignment may be wrong. CDR3 length equals 14 residues. CDR1 is SGDLS and CDR2 is YYNGEE in the germline V gene. CDR3 in amino acids: CASSRETSPDEQYF. The CDR3 DNA sequence: TGTGCCAGCAGCCGGGAGACTAGCCCCGACGAGCAGTACTTC.

Only a few counts were recorded for this clonotype. CDR3 in amino acids: CATVRGYEQYF. In nucleotides, the CDR3 is TGTGCCACCGTCAGGGGCTACGAGCAGTACTTC. The rearrangement links TRBV28 to TRBJ2-7; D is perhaps TRBD1 (6 bases). V was pared by 10 bases and J by 3 bases, with 10 bases between. Germline values: CDR1 MDHEN, CDR2 SYDVKM. The CDR3 length is 11 residues.

The chain couples TRBV5-1 to TRBJ2-1; D possibly corresponds to TRBD2 (6 bases). CDR1 is SGHRS, CDR2 YFSETQ, per germline. V was pared by 2 bases and J by 4 bases, with 13 bases between. The CDR3 spans 15 residues. The CDR3 DNA follows: TGCGCCAGCAGCTTCTCTGGACTACCTTACAATGAGCAGTTCTTC. Translation: CASSFSGLPYNEQFF.